This entry is about one T cell receptor (beta chain). Sequenced by immunoSEQ multiplex PCR; TCRdb stores in-frame clones only, minus some. The sample yields approximately 100,000 clones, roughly 82% seen once. The germline V gene encodes CDR1 SGDLS and CDR2 YYNGEE. This CDR3 has 16 amino acids. Trimming cost V 1 base and J 0 bases; bases outside gene matches: 5. This record belongs to a study of blood T cell repertoires in COVID-19. Turning to the study itself: COVID-19 samples from acute and convalescent phases originated in the United States, Italy and Spain.

This chain uses TRBV9 with TRBJ2-5, with 8 bases lining up with TRBD2. The sequenced sample was peripheral blood. The TCR originated in a woman of 80 years or more with active or convalescent COVID-19. The CDR3 loop is CASSVLISGNQETQYF. The CDR3 region has the DNA TGTGCCAGCAGCGTACTTATTAGCGGGAACCAAGAGACCCAGTACTTC.